The present T cell receptor beta chain was sequenced within a study of spatial heterogeneity in lung cancer. TCRdb reprocessed the 5' RACE reads via MiXCR and lists one record per CDR3 protein. Among nearly 95,000 distinct CDR3 sequences listed, approximately 19% were seen once. About this clonotype: A much larger clone sits a single nucleotide away, making a read error possible. This is likely a read error, given that the CDR3 carries no conserved phenylalanine or tryptophan at its end.

Noted time point: blood at routine non-recurrence follow-up after resection. The input for sequencing was PBMCs, taken at follow-up. The sequence derives from a male donor with early-stage non-small cell lung cancer.

This CDR3 reads CASSSPASGTLYEQYL. The DNA for the CDR3 is TGTGCCAGCAGTTCCCCCGCCAGCGGGACCCTCTACGAGCAGTACCTC. J is TRBJ2-7 and V is TRBV6-2 or TRBV6-3, with 7 bases lining up with TRBD2. From germline, CDR1 is MNHEY and CDR2 SVGEGT. The ends lost 4 bases at V and 3 bases at J; junction bases unmatched: 12. This CDR3 comprises 16 residues.